Sequencing of this TCR beta chain was carried out in a study of blood T cell repertoires in COVID-19. Libraries were prepared by immunoSEQ multiplex PCR; TCRdb keeps only in-frame clonotypes and omits some of them. The table lists roughly 200,000 clones, approximately 91% of them singletons, with 6.7% in the top ten. The CDR3 is 13 amino acids. Germline CDR1 and CDR2: SGHAT and FQNNGV. Trimming removed 5 bases at V and 6 bases at J, with 11 bases between. Sequencing was performed on peripheral blood. V is TRBV11-2 and J is TRBJ2-1; D perhaps matches TRBD1 (5 bases). The sequence derives from a man aged 35-49 years with acute or convalescent COVID-19. CDR3 in DNA: TGTGCCAGCAGCCCCCAGGGTCCCAATGAGCAGTTCTTC. This codes for CASSPQGPNEQFF.